This entry concerns a single T cell receptor beta chain. The entry originates in a study of fetal regulatory T cell absence and autoimmunity. Study as a whole: IPEX patients had exocrine pancreas autoimmunity without clinical diabetes.

V was cut by 6 bases and J by 4 bases, with 18 bases left in between. The CDR3 consists of 15 residues. Germline V lookup: CDR1 MNHNS, CDR2 SASEGT. This was a survey-level run. Measured with immunoSEQ multiplex PCR; TCRdb has only the in-frame clones, and not every one. The sample comprises some 46,000 clones, about 80% of which are singletons, and 0.41% rests with the top ten. This sequence was found in a newborn boy with IPEX syndrome. Sequencing was carried out using cord blood. The chain joins TRBV6-1 to TRBJ1-2; D may be TRBD1 (6 bases). The CDR3 sequence is CASRYAQGPFYGYTF. In DNA, the CDR3 is TGTGCCAGCAGATACGCACAGGGCCCATTCTATGGCTACACCTTC.